The 15 T cell receptor beta chains listed next were all sequenced from one sample in a study of cytomegalovirus exposure and HLA in healthy donors. Researchers ran the PCR with 60 Vbeta and 13 Jbeta primers. Sequenced by immunoSEQ multiplex PCR; TCRdb stores in-frame clones only, minus some. The sample has around 150,000 clones; about four fifths are singletons. What was sequenced was PBMCs. Receptors originate from a man aged 30-40 years in good health and CMV-seronegative.

The gene calls are TRBV4-2 and TRBJ2-3; D not certain. The CDR3 has 14 residues. V lost 0 bases and J lost 4, with 8 bases in between. Germline V gives CDR1 LGHNA, CDR2 YNFKEQ. CDR3 in amino acids: CASSQEVQADTQYF. The CDR3 DNA follows: TGTGCCAGCAGCCAAGAGGTTCAGGCAGATACGCAGTATTTT.

The CDR3 loop reads CASSEAAGGNEQFF. The CDR3 DNA is TGCGCCAGCAGTGAGGCGGCCGGGGGGAATGAGCAGTTCTTC. This chain joins TRBV10-1 and TRBJ2-1; TRBD2 matches at 7 bases. Germline V lookup: CDR1 WNHNN, CDR2 SYGVQD (reference sequence). V shed 2 bases, J shed 7 bases, and the junction held 5 bases outside the gene matches. The CDR3 spans 14 residues.

This chain joins TRBV5-6 and TRBJ1-2; possible D gene TRBD1, 6 bases. V gave up 4 bases and J gave up 4 bases, with 20 bases separating them. CDR3 length: 16 amino acids. Germline CDR1 reads SGHDT; CDR2 reads YYEEEE. The CDR3 loop reads CASSDPGTPLLYGYTF. Written as DNA, the CDR3 is TGTGCCAGCAGCGACCCCGGGACACCCCTCCTCTATGGCTACACCTTC.

This chain links TRBV27 with TRBJ2-1, with D maybe TRBD1 (6 bases). Germline-derived CDR1 and CDR2 are MNHEY and SMNVEV (reference sequence). Between the trimmed V and J ends, which lost 6 bases and 0 bases, there was a span of 12 bases. The CDR3 has 15 residues. The DNA of the CDR3 is TGTGCCAGCAGGCTAGGGGGAAGCTCCTACAATGAGCAGTTCTTC. The encoded protein is CASRLGGSSYNEQFF.

This chain links TRBV19 with TRBJ1-5; possibly TRBD1 for D (5 bases). CDR3 size: 15 residues. Trimming stripped 4 bases from V and 1 base from J, with 11 bases between. Germline CDR1 LNHDA, CDR2 SQIVND (reference sequence). This CDR3 reads CASSKGWQSNQPQHF. In nucleotides, the CDR3 is TGTGCCAGTAGTAAGGGGTGGCAGAGCAATCAGCCCCAGCATTTT. The variable domain in full, with the rest retrieved from reference TRBV19 and TRBJ1-5, is DGGITQSPKYLFRKEGQNVTLSCEQNLNHDAMYWYRQDPGQGLRLIYYSQIVNDFQKGDIAEGYSVSREKKESFPLTVTSAQKNPTAFYLCASSKGWQSNQPQHFGDGTRLSIL.

This chain's CDR3 is CASVSVAGDNQPQHF. CDR3 nucleotide sequence: TGCGCCAGCGTCAGTGTTGCGGGGGACAATCAGCCCCAGCATTTT. The chain has TRBV23-1 and TRBJ1-5; tentative D call: TRBD1 (5 bases). TRBV23-1 is designated an ORF whose function remains uncertain. The germline V and J ends were trimmed by 8 bases and 3 bases, with 17 bases remaining between them. The CDR3 covers 15 residues.

This clone was recorded only once. This chain links TRBV27 with TRBJ1-6, with 8 bases aligning to TRBD1. The CDR3 covers 18 residues. V lost 8 bases to trimming and J lost 8 bases; unmatched junction nucleotides: 20. Germline CDR1 reads MNHEY; CDR2 reads SMNVEV (reference sequence). The CDR3 nucleotides read TGTGCCAGCCGAGACCGGGACAGGACTTTTTCGGGGCATTCACCCCTCCACTTT. It codes for CASRDRDRTFSGHSPLHF.

The rearrangement links TRBV5-6 to TRBJ2-7; D may be TRBD2 (5 bases). V lost 4 bases and J 5 bases, leaving 7 bases between the germline ends. Germline-derived CDR1 and CDR2 are SGHDT and YYEEEE. The CDR3 is 11 amino acids. Here the CDR3 DNA reads TGTGCCAGCAGCGTGGGAGACGAGCAGTACTTC. Translated, it gives CASSVGDEQYF.

About this clone itself: At one boundary the junction diverges from the germline segment, which might be a read error. This chain links TRBV7-6 with TRBJ1-6; TRBD1 agrees at 7 bases. Germline CDR1 and CDR2: SGHVS and FNYEAQ. CDR3 length: 14 amino acids. CDR3 residues: CASRLEGASSPLHF. CDR3 nucleotide sequence: TGTGCCAGCAGGTTAGAGGGGGCCTCTTCACCCCTCCACTTT.

The rearrangement links TRBV28 to TRBJ1-3; D is unresolved. The germline V and J ends were trimmed by 10 bases and 0 bases, with 13 bases remaining between them. CDR1 and CDR2 (germline): MDHEN, SYDVKM. There are 14 residues in the CDR3. CDR3 residues: CATHRPSSGNTIYF. The CDR3 DNA follows: TGTGCCACCCACCGCCCGAGCTCTGGAAACACCATATATTTT.

This clone was observed a single time. This rearrangement joins TRBV27 to TRBJ2-3; 10 bases agree with TRBD1. Germline loops: CDR1 MNHEY, CDR2 SMNVEV (reference sequence). The CDR3 loop spans 15 amino acids. V shed 4 bases and J 5 bases; nucleotides not matched to a gene: 6. The CDR3 nucleotides read TGTGCCAGCAGTTATGACAGGGGGCTTGGAGATACGCAGTATTTT. This sequence encodes CASSYDRGLGDTQYF.

The chain recombines TRBV5-1 with TRBJ2-5, with 7 nucleotides matching TRBD2. V dropped 9 bases and J dropped 12; count of bases not matched to a gene: 20. The CDR3 has 14 amino acids. Germline CDR1 is SGHRS and CDR2 is YFSETQ. CDR3 residues: CATGSGTTSMEKYF. The CDR3 coding sequence is TGCGCCACCGGGTCCGGGACTACCTCAATGGAGAAGTACTTC.

This chain connects TRBV7-6 to TRBJ1-5; D gene uncertain. Per the germline V gene, CDR1 is SGHVS and CDR2 is FNYEAQ. CDR3 length: 13 residues. Trimming took 2 bases from V and 5 from J, leaving 7 bases between them. The DNA of the CDR3 is TGTGCCAGCAGCTTAAGAGGCGATCAGCCCCAGCATTTT. It codes for CASSLRGDQPQHF.

This clone was detected once. The genes are TRBV11-2 and TRBJ2-2, with TRBD2 matching 8 bases. Germline-derived CDR1 and CDR2 are SGHAT and FQNNGV. V was pared by 6 bases and J by 2 bases, with 5 bases of the junction left unmatched. The length of the CDR3 is 15 residues. CDR3 sequence reads: CASRAGTSNTGELFF. The CDR3, as DNA: TGTGCCAGCAGGGCCGGGACTAGTAACACCGGGGAGCTGTTTTTT.

This chain joins TRBV19 and TRBJ1-2; D possibly corresponds to TRBD1 (6 bases). The CDR3 extends over 15 amino acids. With 7 bases removed from V and 1 base from J, the gap between germline ends came to 16 bases. Germline CDR1 is LNHDA and CDR2 is SQIVND (reference sequence). Written as DNA, the CDR3 is TGTGCCAGTACCATCAGGGGCGCCTTTAACTATGGCTACACCTTC. Its protein product is CASTIRGAFNYGYTF.